Following are 31 T cell receptor beta chains from one sample sequenced in a study. TCRdb recomputed calls from the 5' RACE reads with MiXCR, one row per CDR3 protein. This table has approximately 60,000 distinct CDR3 sequences, about 22% appearing once. The material sequenced was memory CD4+ T cells sorted from a lymph node. Stated subset: memory CD4+ T cells, CD4+CD45RO+CD25-. These receptors were collected from a female donor with breast cancer.

The sample holds many counts of this clonotype. V gene TRBV20-1 combines with J gene TRBJ2-7; TRBD2 aligns across 9 bases. This CDR3 comprises 15 residues. In germline, CDR1 is DFQATT, CDR2 SNEGSKA (reference sequence). The V segment lost 0 bases and the J segment 4 bases; nucleotides outside the gene matches: 7. The CDR3 is CSARDARGGRYEQYF. The CDR3 bases are TGCAGTGCTAGAGATGCGCGGGGGGGGCGGTACGAGCAGTACTTC.

The count of this clonotype is one. CDR3 sequence reads: CASSLAEGDTQYF. CDR3 bases: TGTGCCAGCAGCTTAGCCGAGGGAGATACGCAGTATTTT. This rearrangement joins TRBV7-8 to TRBJ2-3, with a tentative D call TRBD2 (5 bases). This CDR3 contains 13 residues. V was cut by 0 bases and J by 5 bases, with 6 bases left in between. Germline CDR1 is SGHVS and CDR2 is FQNEAQ.

V is TRBV4-2 and J is TRBJ2-2, with TRBD1 identical over 8 bases. The CDR3 length is 17 residues. Germline CDR1 is LGHNA and CDR2 is YNFKEQ. V lost 5 bases, J lost 1 base, and 9 bases stayed unmatched. The CDR3 DNA sequence: TGTGCCAGCAGCTTAAATATAGGACAGGGGAACACCGGGGAGCTGTTTTTT. Protein sequence: CASSLNIGQGNTGELFF.

The chain is built from TRBV12-3 or TRBV12-4 and TRBJ2-3; 10 nucleotides match TRBD2. The CDR3 consists of 14 residues. Trimming removed 6 bases from V and 6 bases from J; junction bases left unmatched: 6. The CDR3 coding sequence is TGTGCCAGCAGCCTAGCTAGCGGGAGTGATACGCAGTATTTT. This codes for CASSLASGSDTQYF.

The V gene is TRBV18, the J gene TRBJ1-1, with unresolved D. The CDR3 is made up of 12 amino acids. CDR1 and CDR2 (germline): KGHSH, LQKENI. V gave up 5 bases and J gave up 10 bases, with 14 bases separating them. In DNA form, the CDR3 reads TGTGCCAGCTCAGGGGATACGGGCTCAGCTTTCTTT. This encodes CASSGDTGSAFF.

At least ten counts were recorded for this clonotype. This chain connects TRBV29-1 to TRBJ1-2; D might be TRBD1 (6 bases). This CDR3 is built from 12 residues. Trimming stripped 7 bases from V and 6 bases from J, with 15 bases between. The germline gives CDR1 SQVTM, CDR2 ANQGSEA. DNA for the CDR3: TGCAGCGATCGGGGGGCTGGGGATGGCTACACCTTC. As protein: CSDRGAGDGYTF.

This chain joins TRBV7-8 and TRBJ1-5; D is unclear. Germline loops: CDR1 SGHVS, CDR2 FQNEAQ. V lost 0 bases to trimming and J lost 9 bases, with 12 bases between them. The CDR3 is 14 residues long. The CDR3 DNA is TGTGCCAGCAGCTTAGCGGAAACTTTTCGGCCCCAGCATTTT. Its translation: CASSLAETFRPQHF.

Comment on this clonotype: A much larger clone lies one base from this, so it may be a read error. The chain combines TRBV5-5 with TRBJ2-5; 7 nucleotides line up with TRBD2. Germline V lookup: CDR1 SGHKS, CDR2 YYEKEE (reference sequence). The CDR3 covers 15 residues. V lost 0 bases to trimming and J lost 6 bases; unmatched junction nucleotides: 8. Written as DNA, the CDR3 is TGTGCCAGCAGCTTGGCGGGGGGTGAAGGAAAGACCCAGTACTTC. The encoded protein is CASSLAGGEGKTQYF.

The chain employs TRBV6-1 and TRBJ2-2; 8 nucleotides agree with TRBD1. Germline CDR1 MNHNS, CDR2 SASEGT. The CDR3 is 16 amino acids. V shed 4 bases, J shed 6 bases, and the junction held 10 bases outside the gene matches. CDR3 DNA sequence: TGTGCCAGCAGTGTCTCCGGACAGGGACTGTCCGGGGAGCTGTTTTTT. It yields the protein CASSVSGQGLSGELFF.

The chain combines TRBV28 with TRBJ1-2; no clear D gene. This CDR3 has 13 amino acids. V was clipped by 6 bases and J by 6 bases, with 14 bases between them. Germline CDR1 and CDR2: MDHEN and SYDVKM. The CDR3 protein is CASRSSDKDGYTF. The CDR3 region has the DNA TGTGCCAGCAGATCTTCAGATAAAGATGGCTACACCTTC.

This clonotype was detected many times. The genes are TRBV11-3 and TRBJ1-5; D unclear. Germline CDR1 is SGHNT and CDR2 is YENEEA. Trimming took 2 bases from V and 4 from J, leaving 9 bases between them. The CDR3 extends over 14 amino acids. CDR3 nucleotide sequence: TGTGCCAGCAGCTTAAACCTGGGTAATCAGCCCCAGCATTTT. This codes for CASSLNLGNQPQHF. Combining the CDR3 with reference TRBV11-3 and TRBJ1-5 gives the whole variable domain EAGVVQSPRYKIIEKKQPVAFWCNPISGHNTLYWYLQNLGQGPELLIRYENEEAVDDSQLPKDRFSAERLKGVDSTLKIQPAELGDSAVYLCASSLNLGNQPQHFGDGTRLSIL.

DNA for the CDR3: TGTGCCAGCAGCTTAGATGGTTCTAGAGCCTACGAGCAGTACTTC. This gives the protein CASSLDGSRAYEQYF. The chain is built from TRBV7-3 and TRBJ2-7; D call uncertain. The CDR3 has 15 amino acids. The germline V and J ends were trimmed by 2 bases and 2 bases, with 13 bases remaining between them. Germline assignment: CDR1 SGHTA and CDR2 FQGTGA.

V and J are TRBV20-1 and TRBJ2-7; the D gene is possibly TRBD2 (6 bases). The V end was cut by 1 base, the J end by 3 bases, with 13 bases between. Germline assignment: CDR1 DFQATT and CDR2 SNEGSKA (reference sequence). The CDR3 consists of 14 residues. In DNA form, the CDR3 reads TGCAGTGCTAGAGGTTCAGGTAGCGGCTACGAGCAGTACTTC. Protein: CSARGSGSGYEQYF.

The J gene is TRBJ2-3, the V gene TRBV4-2; unclear D gene. The CDR3 sequence is 13 residues long. Trimming removed 0 bases from V and 8 bases from J, with 9 bases in between. CDR1 LGHNA and CDR2 YNFKEQ come from the germline V gene. The CDR3 sequence is CASSQDQYGTQYF. CDR3 DNA: TGTGCCAGCAGCCAAGATCAATACGGTACGCAGTATTTT.

The gene calls are TRBV4-1 and TRBJ1-4; tentatively, D is TRBD1 (5 bases). Trimming took off 3 bases at V and 5 bases at J, with 13 bases between the two ends. CDR3 length: 15 amino acids. Germline V CDR1 and CDR2: MGHRA, YSYEKL. The CDR3 region has the DNA TGCGCCAGCAGCCAGCAAGGGTGGGGGAATGAAAAACTGTTTTTT. Encoded protein: CASSQQGWGNEKLFF.

This rearrangement joins TRBV5-1 to TRBJ2-5; tentatively, D is TRBD1 (6 bases). The germline V and J ends were trimmed by 7 bases and 1 base, with 8 bases remaining between them. CDR3 length: 12 amino acids. Germline CDR1 is SGHRS and CDR2 is YFSETQ. The CDR3 sequence is CASRRGQETQYF. The CDR3 DNA follows: TGCGCCAGCCGCAGGGGCCAAGAGACCCAGTACTTC.

This clonotype was detected a few times. The rearrangement links TRBV6-2 or TRBV6-3 to TRBJ2-7; D remains ambiguous. From germline, CDR1 is MNHEY and CDR2 SVGEGT. V lost 6 bases, J lost 4 bases, and 10 bases lay in between. This CDR3 contains 12 residues. In DNA form, the CDR3 reads TGTGCCAGCAGCCCCGAGAGATACGAGCAGTACTTC. Protein: CASSPERYEQYF.

Of note for this clonotype: It is likely a read error, because the conserved phenylalanine at the end of the CDR3 is missing. Because the CDR3's place on the DNA is in doubt, the DNA is left out and the CDR3 is given as listed by TCRdb. V is TRBV5-5 and J is TRBJ1-4. The CDR3 adds up to 9 amino acids, both ends counted. Germline V lookup: CDR1 SGHKS, CDR2 YYEKEE (reference sequence). CDR3 amino acids: CASSATGTS.

This clonotype was seen more than once but under ten times. The V and J genes are TRBV6-1 and TRBJ1-1; TRBD1 matches at 7 bases. The CDR3 extends over 14 amino acids. The trim removed 4 bases at V and 5 bases at J, leaving 7 bases unmatched. The germline CDR1 and CDR2 sequences are MNHNS and SASEGT. The CDR3 region is CASSAGQERTEAFF. The CDR3 coding sequence is TGTGCCAGCAGTGCCGGACAGGAAAGGACTGAAGCTTTCTTT.

There are many counts of this clonotype. V and J are TRBV7-6 and TRBJ1-1; 12 bases align to TRBD1. J gave up 9 bases and V 0 bases, and 5 bases lay outside the gene matches. Germline CDR1 reads SGHVS; CDR2 reads FNYEAQ. The CDR3 extends over 15 amino acids. CDR3 region: CASSLAGTGGEKAFF. The CDR3 DNA reads TGTGCCAGCAGCTTAGCAGGGACAGGGGGCGAGAAAGCTTTCTTT.

V is TRBV11-2 and J is TRBJ2-7; D is possibly TRBD2 (6 bases). Germline CDR1 reads SGHAT; CDR2 reads FQNNGV. Trimming took 5 bases from V and 2 from J, leaving 16 bases between them. The CDR3 loop spans 15 amino acids. The CDR3 DNA reads as TGTGCCAGCAGCCCTTCTTGGGGGGAGACCTACGAGCAGTACTTC. Its translation is CASSPSWGETYEQYF. Complete variable domain (other parts from reference TRBV11-2 and TRBJ2-7): EAGVAQSPRYKIIEKRQSVAFWCNPISGHATLYWYQQILGQGPKLLIQFQNNGVVDDSQLPKDRFSAERLKGVDSTLKIQPAKLEDSAVYLCASSPSWGETYEQYFGPGTRLTVT.

In this sample, this clonotype turned up a few times. The CDR3 loop is CASSLRPRGRGNTIYF. The CDR3 bases are TGTGCCAGCAGTTTACGGCCCAGGGGAAGAGGAAACACCATATATTTT. The J gene is TRBJ1-3, the V gene TRBV12-3 or TRBV12-4; weak D call: TRBD1 (6 bases). The CDR3 consists of 16 residues. Trimming took off 2 bases at V and 4 bases at J, with 15 bases between the two ends.

This clonotype was seen only a few times. The chain combines TRBV7-2 with TRBJ2-2; D is undetermined. The CDR3 is made up of 16 amino acids. CDR1 is SGHTA, CDR2 FQGNSA, per germline. V was cut by 5 bases and J by 0 bases, with 13 bases left in between. CDR3 bases: TGTGCCAGCAGCACCGGAACGGGTGCGAACACCGGGGAGCTGTTTTTT. The encoded protein is CASSTGTGANTGELFF.

This clonotype was seen repeatedly, ten times or more. This rearrangement joins TRBV12-3 or TRBV12-4 to TRBJ1-2, with 10 bases matching TRBD1. CDR3 length: 13 amino acids. J was trimmed by 7 bases and V by 6 bases; bases with no gene match: 5. CDR3 sequence: CASRTGTGAGYTF. In nucleotides, the CDR3 is TGTGCCAGCAGGACGGGGACAGGGGCTGGCTACACCTTC.

Here the CDR3 reads CASSDEALSNQPQHF. CDR3 nucleotide sequence: TGTGCCAGCAGTGATGAAGCTTTGAGCAATCAGCCCCAGCATTTT. This rearrangement joins TRBV6-1 to TRBJ1-5; D unresolved. CDR1 and CDR2 from the germline V gene are MNHNS and SASEGT. The germline V and J ends were trimmed by 3 bases and 1 base, with 10 bases remaining between them. There are 15 residues in the CDR3.

The V call is TRBV4-3, the J call TRBJ2-5; D call uncertain. Trimming stripped 2 bases from V and 9 bases from J, with 13 bases between. This CDR3 comprises 13 residues. CDR1 and CDR2 from the germline V gene are LGHNA and YSLEER. CDR3: CASSQSIGRAQYF. For the CDR3, the DNA is TGCGCCAGCAGCCAATCTATCGGGCGTGCCCAGTACTTC.

V usage is TRBV5-1 and J usage is TRBJ2-3, with D perhaps matching TRBD2 (7 bases). Germline V gene sequence: CDR1 SGHRS, CDR2 YFSETQ. The CDR3 is made up of 17 amino acids. Trimming left V 4 bases short and J 0 bases short, with 18 bases between. In nucleotides, the CDR3 is TGCGCCAGCAGCCCACCACAGGGAGGGTCTAGCACAGATACGCAGTATTTT. Encoded protein: CASSPPQGGSSTDTQYF.

The rearrangement links TRBV6-6 to TRBJ2-3; 7 bases match TRBD2. This CDR3 is built from 15 residues. Germline lookup yields CDR1 MNHNY and CDR2 SVGAGI (reference sequence). Trimming at V came to 5 bases and at J to 9 bases, leaving 14 bases not matched to a gene. In DNA form, the CDR3 reads TGTGCCAGCAGTCGACGAGCGGGAATTACGGAGACGCAGTATTTT. Protein: CASSRRAGITETQYF.

The sample holds a few counts of this clonotype. The chain links TRBV4-3 to TRBJ2-3; a possible D gene is TRBD1 (6 bases). The CDR3 totals 14 residues. Trimming removed 4 bases from V and 2 bases from J, with 10 bases in between. Germline lookup yields CDR1 LGHNA and CDR2 YSLEER. The CDR3 region has the DNA TGCGCCAGCAGCCGAGACAGGTACACAGATACGCAGTATTTT. This translates into CASSRDRYTDTQYF.

This clonotype has at least ten counts. The chain uses TRBV7-9 and TRBJ2-1; the D is unclear. Germline V gene data show CDR1 as SEHNR and CDR2 as FQNEAQ (reference sequence). The CDR3 has 14 amino acids. Trimming pared 3 bases from V and 6 bases from J, leaving 12 bases between. As DNA, the CDR3 is TGTGCCAGCAGCTTTAGTCAGTCTCGCAATGAGCAGTTCTTC. Amino acids: CASSFSQSRNEQFF.

Concerning this clonotype: Since a much larger clone is just one base distant, this may be a read error. J is TRBJ2-5 and V is TRBV5-1; TRBD2 matches at 8 bases. Germline CDR1 is SGHRS and CDR2 is YFSETQ. This CDR3 has 18 amino acids. The CDR3 DNA sequence: TGCGCCAACAGCCGACTAGCGAATACGGGATCCCGGATGGAGACCCAGTACTTC. Its translation is CANSRLANTGSRMETQYF.